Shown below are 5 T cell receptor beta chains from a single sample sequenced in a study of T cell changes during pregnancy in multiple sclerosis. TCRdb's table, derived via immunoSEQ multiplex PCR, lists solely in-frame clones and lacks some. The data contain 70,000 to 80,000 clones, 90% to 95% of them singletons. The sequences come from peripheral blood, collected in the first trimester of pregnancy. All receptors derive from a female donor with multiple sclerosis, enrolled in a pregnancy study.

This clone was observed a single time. CDR3 loop: CASSMTGVIRSGNTIYF. The CDR3 DNA reads as TGTGCCAGCTCAATGACAGGGGTCATTCGATCGGGAAACACCATATATTTT. V and J are TRBV18 and TRBJ1-3, with 8 nucleotides matching TRBD1. The CDR3 spans 17 residues. Per the germline V gene, CDR1 is KGHSH and CDR2 is LQKENI. The V gene end was trimmed by 5 bases and the J gene end by 4 bases; junction bases not matched to a gene: 13.

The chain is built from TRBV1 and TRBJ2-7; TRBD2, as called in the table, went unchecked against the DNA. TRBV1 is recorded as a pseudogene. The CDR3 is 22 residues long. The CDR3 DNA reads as TGCACCAGCAGCCAAGATGGGGGACGGGAGGGGGCATTTATATCAGACAGCTACGAGCAGTACTTC. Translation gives CTSSQDGGREGAFISDSYEQYF.

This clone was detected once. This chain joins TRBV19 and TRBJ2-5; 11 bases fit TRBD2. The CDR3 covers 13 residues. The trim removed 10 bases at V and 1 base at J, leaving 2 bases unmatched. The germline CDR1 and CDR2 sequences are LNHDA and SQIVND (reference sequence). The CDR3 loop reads CATSGRLQETQYF. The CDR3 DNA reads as TGTGCCACTAGCGGGAGGCTCCAAGAGACCCAGTACTTC.

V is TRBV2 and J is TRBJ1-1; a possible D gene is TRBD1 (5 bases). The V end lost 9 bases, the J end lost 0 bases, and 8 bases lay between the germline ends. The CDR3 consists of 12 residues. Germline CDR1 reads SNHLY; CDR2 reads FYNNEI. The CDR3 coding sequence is TGTGCCAGTATACAGGTGAACACTGAAGCTTTCTTT. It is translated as CASIQVNTEAFF.

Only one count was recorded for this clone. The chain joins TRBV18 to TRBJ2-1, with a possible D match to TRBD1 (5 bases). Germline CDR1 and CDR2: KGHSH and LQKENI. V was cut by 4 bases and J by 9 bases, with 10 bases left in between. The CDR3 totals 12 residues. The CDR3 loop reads CASSQQVGEQFF. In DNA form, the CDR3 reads TGTGCCAGCTCACAACAGGTTGGTGAGCAGTTCTTC.